This is a list of T cell receptor beta chains from one sample in a study of cytomegalovirus exposure and HLA in healthy donors. The assay was immunoSEQ multiplex PCR, and TCRdb's table has in-frame clones only and misses some. The data hold over 150,000 clones, with 83% observed a single time. The source material was PBMCs. The receptors shown here come from a middle-aged man in good health and CMV-seronegative. Each CDR3 is given without its conserved first and last residue.

v_call	j_call	cdr3_aa
TRBV19	TRBJ2-7	ASSITGGEVEQY
TRBV6-1	TRBJ1-2	ASSEAGSSSLYGYT
TRBV30	TRBJ2-1	AWSVRDYNEQF
TRBV18	TRBJ1-4	ASSPQGLSGEKLF
TRBV5-1	TRBJ2-3	ASSPGQGVDTQY
TRBV6-5	TRBJ2-7	ASSPAPTGAYEQY
TRBV25-1	TRBJ2-1	ASSESRGTGYYNEQF
TRBV19	TRBJ2-7	ASNPGTSGAEKQY
TRBV28	TRBJ2-2	ASRRQGAKSGELF
TRBV4-2	TRBJ1-3	ASSQGSPTSSGNTIY
TRBV5-4	TRBJ2-3	ASSPRVASGGTDTQY
TRBV6-5	TRBJ2-1	ASSYWGTGANEQF
TRBV6-1	TRBJ1-2	ASSERHHRPDYGYT
TRBV5-4	TRBJ2-3	ASSKGQGATTDTQY
TRBV5-1	TRBJ2-7	ASSLVPSAGLFYEQY
TRBV2	TRBJ2-5	ASSFTGTLETQY
TRBV7-2	TRBJ2-5	ASSKLAQQETQY
TRBV18	TRBJ1-2	ASSKGQGLNYGYT
TRBV4-2	TRBJ2-1	ASSQGTSGYNEQF
TRBV18	TRBJ1-5	ASSPSGTDNQPQH
TRBV29-1	TRBJ1-2	SVEKRGAQGYT
TRBV4-2	TRBJ2-5	ASSHQDGLGGAYFGTQY
TRBV7-8	TRBJ1-5	ASSFNSYQPQH
TRBV7-2	TRBJ1-2	ASSFPEQGNYGYT
TRBV5-5	TRBJ2-7	ASSYGLAGGFEQY
TRBV19	TRBJ2-7	ASSAPGQGAKRY
TRBV30	TRBJ2-5	AWSLGQGETQY
TRBV6-5	TRBJ2-4	ASSYSGDSIQY
TRBV4-1	TRBJ1-1	ASSQRQLNTEAF
TRBV11-2	TRBJ2-5	ASRKTGAGETQY
TRBV29-1	TRBJ2-5	SVRGARETQY
TRBV7-8	TRBJ2-7	ASRITGVNEQY
TRBV29-1	TRBJ2-2	SVRTGGHTGELF
TRBV6-5	TRBJ1-1	ASSDRQKEAF
TRBV7-2	TRBJ1-3	ASSLRGIGDTIY
TRBV4-2	TRBJ2-1	ASSQRAGGGGSYNEQF
TRBV12-5	TRBJ1-5	ASGLVPGNQPQH
TRBV18	TRBJ2-3	ASSSGTDTQY
TRBV4-2	TRBJ2-2	ASRQRQGDTGELF
TRBV29-1	TRBJ2-5	SSAPGGQETQY
TRBV5-1	TRBJ2-3	ASSFLTGGTDTQY
TRBV7-7	TRBJ2-2	ASSLQGEAGELF
TRBV7-2	TRBJ1-2	ASSFKGTDGYT
TRBV2	TRBJ2-3	TSSDQGSLITDTQY
TRBV6-6	TRBJ2-3	ASRTSGSTDTQY
TRBV6-5	TRBJ1-2	ASRPRVHYGYT
TRBV5-1	TRBJ2-1	ASSIDRGEQF
TRBV6-1	TRBJ2-7	ASRSSGSNEQY
TRBV7-9	TRBJ1-5	ASGGFAGTGKGQPQH
TRBV5-4	TRBJ2-3	ASSLGASGGGDTQY
TRBV5-1	TRBJ1-1	ASSLGMGGAGTEAF